In its sample, the clone carrying this T cell receptor beta chain was seen a few times. Antigen: not known. TCRdb reanalysed the reads using MiXCR and keeps one entry per CDR3 protein. The data hold fewer than 900,000 distinct CDR3 sequences, with roughly 28% observed a single time. This entry comes from a study of T cell repertoires in cytomegalovirus infection. Study-wide findings and caveats: Of the TCR beta families, the public ones yielded a cumulative frequency that identified carriers of CMV plus the relevant HLA. It was HLA-C-restricted CMV-specific TCR beta clonotypes that dominated the response ex vivo.

Germline V gene lookup returns CDR1 MDHEN and CDR2 SYDVKM. The CDR3 sequence is 13 residues long. V dropped 7 bases and J dropped 2; count of bases not matched to a gene: 4. Sequenced material: cultured CD8+ T cells from PBMCs, taken from culture after CMV antigen stimulation. This TCR was recovered from a human donor in good health (CMV status not recorded). Some clones in this sample may be carry-over from other donors' samples. The chain uses TRBV28 and TRBJ1-2; 7 bases agree with TRBD1. The CDR3 sequence: CASNTGDNYGYTF. The DNA for the CDR3 is TGTGCCAGCAATACAGGGGACAACTATGGCTACACCTTC.